This T cell receptor beta chain derives from a study of cytomegalovirus exposure and HLA in healthy donors. The CDR3 is 14 amino acids. Trimming removed 4 bases from V and 7 bases from J; junction bases left unmatched: 6. CDR1 and CDR2 (germline): MNHNS, SASEGT. The PCR employed 60 Vbeta primers together with 13 Jbeta primers. Data came from immunoSEQ multiplex PCR; TCRdb stores just in-frame clones and leaves some out. The sample holds some 190,000 clones; around 88% are singletons and the top ten take approximately 0.31%. The clonotype was recovered from a woman aged 25 to 39 in good health and CMV-seronegative. The sample taken for sequencing was PBMCs. The genes are TRBV6-1 and TRBJ1-4, with TRBD1 matching over 7 bases. The CDR3, as DNA: TGTGCCAGCAGTGTGTCGGGACAGCTTGAAAAACTGTTTTTT. It translates to CASSVSGQLEKLFF.